The T cell receptor beta chain described here comes from a study of T cell responses to AZD1222 COVID-19 vaccine. CDR3 size: 19 residues. Germline CDR1 is MNHEY and CDR2 is SMNVEV (reference sequence). V lost 3 bases and J lost 5; bases outside the gene matches: 11. Of note for this clone: Its antigen is unidentified.

Findings and limits, study-wide: White British donors predominated, females outnumbered males, and clonal diversity was possibly underestimated.

The table came from immunoSEQ multiplex PCR; TCRdb's copy has only in-frame clones and leaves some out. The sample lists 15,000 to 20,000 clones; roughly 89% were seen once. The sequence was obtained from an adult who received the AZD1222 COVID-19 vaccine. The J gene is TRBJ2-2, the V gene TRBV27; 14 nucleotides line up with TRBD2. The sequencing used peripheral blood, collected 28 days after the second AZD1222 dose. The CDR3 region is CASSFSPPGLAGETGELFF. The DNA for the CDR3 is TGTGCCAGCAGTTTTTCGCCTCCGGGACTAGCGGGGGAGACCGGGGAGCTGTTTTTT.